The 14 T cell receptor beta chains given below trace back to one sample, sequenced in a study of OX40 agonist ivuxolimab in advanced cancers. This table comes from immunoSEQ multiplex PCR, and its TCRdb copy is limited to in-frame clones, with some not included. Counted here are about 76,000 clones, approximately 85% occurring once; the ten biggest clones make up about 0.57%. This sample comprised CD4+ or CD8+ T cells sorted from blood, obtained in a trial of the OX40 agonist ivuxolimab. The receptors were gathered from an adult with an advanced solid tumor such as melanoma, head and neck, liver or kidney cancer.

V usage is TRBV7-8 and J usage is TRBJ2-7; TRBD2 agrees at 9 bases. Germline V lookup: CDR1 SGHVS, CDR2 FQNEAQ. V was clipped by 5 bases and J by 4 bases; unmatched bases: 6. The CDR3 is 14 residues long. The CDR3 region is CASSRERGAYEQYF. As DNA, the CDR3 is TGTGCCAGCAGCAGGGAGCGGGGGGCTTACGAGCAGTACTTC.

This clone was detected only once. The rearrangement uses TRBV18 and TRBJ1-5; D is uncertain. CDR3 length: 15 residues. Germline lookup yields CDR1 KGHSH and CDR2 LQKENI. Trimming took 3 bases from V and 0 from J, leaving 9 bases between them. The CDR3 nucleotides read TGTGCCAGCTCACCCGGGCCGCTTAGCAATCAGCCCCAGCATTTT. Translated: CASSPGPLSNQPQHF.

CDR3 DNA: TGTGCCAGCTCACCGACAGTTAACTATGGCTACACCTTC. This translates into CASSPTVNYGYTF. The chain recombines TRBV18 with TRBJ1-2; D might be TRBD1 (5 bases). The CDR3 spans 13 residues. Trimming left V 3 bases short and J 1 base short, with 6 bases between. Germline-derived CDR1 and CDR2 are KGHSH and LQKENI. The full variable domain, rest sourced from reference TRBV18 and TRBJ1-2, is NAGVMQNPRHLVRRRGQEARLRCSPMKGHSHVYWYRQLPEEGLKFMVYLQKENIIDESGMPKERFSAEFPKEGPSILRIQQVVRGDSAAYFCASSPTVNYGYTFGSGTRLTVV.

The sample holds one count of this clone. J is TRBJ1-5 and V is TRBV4-2; D might be TRBD1 (5 bases). CDR1 and CDR2 (germline): LGHNA, YNFKEQ. With 3 bases removed from V and 6 bases from J, the gap between germline ends came to 24 bases. The CDR3 loop spans 18 amino acids. The CDR3 sequence: CASSHGIGVDGFSQPQHF. CDR3 nucleotides: TGTGCCAGCAGCCACGGTATAGGGGTGGATGGATTTAGTCAGCCCCAGCATTTT.

In its sample, this clone was seen once. The J gene is TRBJ2-7, the V gene TRBV2, with TRBD1 matching over 11 bases. Per germline, CDR1 SNHLY and CDR2 FYNNEI. CDR3 length equals 15 residues. The ends lost 1 base at V and 2 bases at J; junction bases unmatched: 1. This CDR3 reads CASSEGGQGAYEQYF. CDR3 DNA: TGTGCCAGCAGTGAAGGGGGACAGGGGGCCTACGAGCAGTACTTC.

The rearrangement uses TRBV6-5 and TRBJ2-2, with D perhaps being TRBD1 or TRBD2 (5 bases each). V dropped 2 bases and J dropped 4 bases, with 5 bases sitting between them. This CDR3 contains 13 residues. Per germline, CDR1 MNHEY and CDR2 SVGAGI. The CDR3 DNA follows: TGTGCCAGCAGTTACGGGACCACCGGGGAGCTGTTTTTT. This codes for CASSYGTTGELFF.

Worth noting for this clone: A read error may account for a junction end that differs from germline. V usage is TRBV28 and J usage is TRBJ1-1; a weak D match, TRBD1 (6 bases). The CDR3 runs to 14 residues. In germline, CDR1 is MDHEN, CDR2 SYDVKM. Written as DNA, the CDR3 is TGTGCCAGCAGTCCTGGGACCGGGGGCCCTGAGGCTTTCTTT. Translating gives CASSPGTGGPEAFF.

This clone was found a few times. The chain uses TRBV2 and TRBJ1-4; D is perhaps TRBD1 (6 bases). The CDR3 contains 15 residues. The germline V gene has CDR1 SNHLY and CDR2 FYNNEI. V shed 7 bases and J shed 8 bases, with 20 bases lying between them. The CDR3 here is CASNPGLGGREKLFF. The CDR3 bases are TGTGCCAGCAACCCTGGGTTAGGGGGAAGGGAAAAACTGTTTTTT.

The rearrangement joins TRBV27 to TRBJ2-3; D is possibly TRBD2 (6 bases). V lost 6 bases, J lost 8 bases, and 21 bases lay in between. The germline V gene has CDR1 MNHEY and CDR2 SMNVEV (reference sequence). The CDR3 runs 15 residues. The CDR3 spells CASSDQGAGLVTQYF. In DNA form, the CDR3 reads TGTGCCAGCAGCGACCAGGGCGCGGGGCTGGTTACGCAGTATTTT.

This clone was found once. The CDR3 region has the DNA TGCGCCAGCAGCCACCGAAAGGGCGTTAGCGGGGATAACTCCTACAATGAGCAGTTCTTC. This encodes CASSHRKGVSGDNSYNEQFF. The genes are TRBV4-3 and TRBJ2-1, with 8 bases that match TRBD2. CDR1 is LGHNA and CDR2 is YSLEER in the germline V gene. The CDR3 contains 20 residues. Trimming removed 3 bases from V and 0 bases from J; junction bases left unmatched: 16.

This chain joins TRBV27 and TRBJ2-3; no clear D. CDR1 is MNHEY, CDR2 SMNVEV, per germline (reference sequence). This CDR3 is built from 13 residues. V gave up 5 bases and J gave up 5 bases, with 11 bases separating them. The CDR3 here is CASSPPNGDTQYF. The DNA for the CDR3 is TGTGCCAGCAGTCCCCCCAACGGAGATACGCAGTATTTT.

The rearrangement links TRBV5-4 to TRBJ2-2, with 7 bases identical to TRBD2. In germline, CDR1 is SGHNT, CDR2 YYREEE (reference sequence). The CDR3 loop spans 16 amino acids. V was pared by 4 bases and J by 1 base, with 7 bases of the junction left unmatched. The DNA for the CDR3 is TGTGCCAGCAGCAGAATGAGCGGGATGAACACCGGGGAGCTGTTTTTT. Encoded protein: CASSRMSGMNTGELFF. Full variable domain (rest looked up from reference TRBV5-4 and TRBJ2-2): ETGVTQSPTHLIKTRGQQVTLRCSSQSGHNTVSWYQQALGQGPQFIFQYYREEENGRGNFPPRFSGLQFPNYSSELNVNALELDDSALYLCASSRMSGMNTGELFFGEGSRLTVL.

The rearrangement links TRBV5-1 to TRBJ1-2; TRBD1 matches at 9 bases. CDR3 length: 16 amino acids. J lost 0 bases, V lost 4 bases, and 7 bases had no gene match. The germline V gene encodes CDR1 SGHRS and CDR2 YFSETQ. CDR3 nucleotides: TGCGCCAGCAGCGAGGCCGGGACAGGGACTAACTATGGCTACACCTTC. Translation gives CASSEAGTGTNYGYTF.

This clone was found once. The chain joins TRBV11-3 to TRBJ2-1, with 12 bases fitting TRBD2. The J segment lost 8 bases and the V segment lost 2 bases, leaving 4 bases of the junction unmatched. The CDR3 runs 15 residues. The germline V gene encodes CDR1 SGHNT and CDR2 YENEEA. The chain's CDR3 is CASSLLAGGRHEQFF. CDR3 nucleotides: TGTGCCAGCAGCTTACTAGCGGGGGGGCGCCATGAGCAGTTCTTC.